This TCR beta chain was documented in a study of T cell responses to AZD1222 COVID-19 vaccine. General study points: Breadth and depth of Spike-specific TCRs rose after two AZD1222 doses. Clonal diversity was possibly underestimated; the donors were predominantly white British and more often female. Unmutated variant regions are reportedly targeted by nearly half of spike-specific TCRs.

Measured with immunoSEQ multiplex PCR; TCRdb has only the in-frame clones, and not every one. Altogether about 130,000 clones are present, about 90% being singletons, with the ten largest covering roughly 3.9%. In regard to this clone: Its antigen remains unknown.

V was pared by 3 bases and J by 8 bases, with 16 bases between. Germline V CDR1 and CDR2: MGHRA, YSYEKL. The CDR3 is 15 amino acids. This chain connects TRBV4-1 to TRBJ1-4, with D possibly being TRBD1 (6 bases). This receptor was obtained from an adult in good health. Specimen: peripheral blood, collected on day 0 of AZD1222 vaccination. CDR3 coding DNA: TGCGCCAGCAGCCATGCGGGGCAGGGGAACGAAAAACTGTTTTTT. Translating it yields CASSHAGQGNEKLFF.